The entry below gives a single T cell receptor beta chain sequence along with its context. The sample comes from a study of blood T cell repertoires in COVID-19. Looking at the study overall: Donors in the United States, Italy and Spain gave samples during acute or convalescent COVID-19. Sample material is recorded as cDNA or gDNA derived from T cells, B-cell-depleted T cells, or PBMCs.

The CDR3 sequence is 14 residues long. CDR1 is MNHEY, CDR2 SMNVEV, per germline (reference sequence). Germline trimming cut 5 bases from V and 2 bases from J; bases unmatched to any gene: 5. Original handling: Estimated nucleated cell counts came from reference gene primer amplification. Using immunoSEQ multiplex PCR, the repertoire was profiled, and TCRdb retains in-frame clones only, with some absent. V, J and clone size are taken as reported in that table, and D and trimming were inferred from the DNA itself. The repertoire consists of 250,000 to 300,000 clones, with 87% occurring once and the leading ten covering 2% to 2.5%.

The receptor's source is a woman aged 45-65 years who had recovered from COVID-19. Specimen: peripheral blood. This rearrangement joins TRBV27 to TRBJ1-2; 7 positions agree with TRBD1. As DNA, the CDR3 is TGTGCCAGCAGTCCCGTCAGGGGGAACTATGGCTACACCTTC. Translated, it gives CASSPVRGNYGYTF.